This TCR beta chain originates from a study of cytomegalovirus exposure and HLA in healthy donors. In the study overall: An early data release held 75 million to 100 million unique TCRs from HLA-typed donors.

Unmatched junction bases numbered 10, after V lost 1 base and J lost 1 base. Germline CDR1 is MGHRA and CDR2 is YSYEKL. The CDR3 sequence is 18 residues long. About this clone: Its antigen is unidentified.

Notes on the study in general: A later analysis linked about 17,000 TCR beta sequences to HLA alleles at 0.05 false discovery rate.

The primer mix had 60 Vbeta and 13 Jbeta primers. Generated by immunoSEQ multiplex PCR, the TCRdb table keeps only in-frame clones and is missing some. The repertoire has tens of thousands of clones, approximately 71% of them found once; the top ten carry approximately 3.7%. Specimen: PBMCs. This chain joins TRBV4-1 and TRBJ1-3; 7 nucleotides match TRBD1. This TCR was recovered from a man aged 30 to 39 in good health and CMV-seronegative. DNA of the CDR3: TGCGCCAGCAGCCAAGCTAACGGAGGGGGCTTGTCTGGAAACACCATATATTTT. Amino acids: CASSQANGGGLSGNTIYF.